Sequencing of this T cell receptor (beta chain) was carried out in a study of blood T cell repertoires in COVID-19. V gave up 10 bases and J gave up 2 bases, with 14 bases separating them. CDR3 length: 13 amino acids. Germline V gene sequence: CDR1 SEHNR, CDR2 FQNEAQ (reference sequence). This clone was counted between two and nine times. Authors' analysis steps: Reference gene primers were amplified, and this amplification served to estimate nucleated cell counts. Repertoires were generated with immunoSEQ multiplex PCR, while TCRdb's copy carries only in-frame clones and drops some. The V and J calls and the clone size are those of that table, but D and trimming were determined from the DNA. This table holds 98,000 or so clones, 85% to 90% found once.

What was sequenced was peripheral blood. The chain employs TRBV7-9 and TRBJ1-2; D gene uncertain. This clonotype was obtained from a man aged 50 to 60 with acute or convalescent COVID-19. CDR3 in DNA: TGTGCCACCTCCACCCATGGCAACTATGGCTACACCTTC. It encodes CATSTHGNYGYTF.